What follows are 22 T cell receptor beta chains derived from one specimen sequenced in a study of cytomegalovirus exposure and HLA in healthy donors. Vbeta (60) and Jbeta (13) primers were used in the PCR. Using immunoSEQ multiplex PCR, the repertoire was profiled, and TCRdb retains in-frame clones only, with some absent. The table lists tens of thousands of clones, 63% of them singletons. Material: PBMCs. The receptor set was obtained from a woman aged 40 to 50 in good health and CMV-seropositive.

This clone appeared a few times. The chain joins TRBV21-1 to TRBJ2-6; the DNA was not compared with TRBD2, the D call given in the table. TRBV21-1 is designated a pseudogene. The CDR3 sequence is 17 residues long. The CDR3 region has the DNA TGTGCCAGCAGCAAAGCTTTCGACCGGGTTGGGGCCAACGTCCTGACTTTC. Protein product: CASSKAFDRVGANVLTF.

The CDR3 DNA is TGTGCCAGCAGCGTCGGAGGACTAGACGATACGCAGTATTTT. Protein product: CASSVGGLDDTQYF. V usage is TRBV9 and J usage is TRBJ2-3; TRBD2 aligns across 7 bases. J gave up 6 bases and V 2 bases, and 6 bases lay outside the gene matches. The CDR3 runs to 14 residues. From germline, CDR1 is SGDLS and CDR2 YYNGEE.

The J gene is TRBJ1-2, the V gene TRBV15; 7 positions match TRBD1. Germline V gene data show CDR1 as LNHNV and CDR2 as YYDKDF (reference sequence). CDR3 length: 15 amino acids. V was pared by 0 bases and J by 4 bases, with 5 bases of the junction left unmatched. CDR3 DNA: TGTGCCACCAGCAGAGATCGGGACAGTTTCTATGGCTACACCTTC. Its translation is CATSRDRDSFYGYTF. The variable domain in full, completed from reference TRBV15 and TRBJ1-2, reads DAMVIQNPRYQVTQFGKPVTLSCSQTLNHNVMYWYQQKSSQAPKLLFHYYDKDFNNEADTPDNFQSRRPNTSFCFLDIRSPGLGDTAMYLCATSRDRDSFYGYTFGSGTRLTVV.

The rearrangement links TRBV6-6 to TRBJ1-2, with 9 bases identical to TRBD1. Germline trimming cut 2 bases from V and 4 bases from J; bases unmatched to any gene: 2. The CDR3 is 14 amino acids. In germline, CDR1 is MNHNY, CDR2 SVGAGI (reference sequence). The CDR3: CASSYTGGLYGYTF. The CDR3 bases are TGTGCCAGCAGTTACACAGGGGGCCTCTATGGCTACACCTTC.

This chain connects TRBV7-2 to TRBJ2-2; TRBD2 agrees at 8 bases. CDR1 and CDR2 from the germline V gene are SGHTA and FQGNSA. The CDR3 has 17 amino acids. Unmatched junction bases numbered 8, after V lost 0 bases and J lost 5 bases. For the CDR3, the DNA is TGTGCCAGCAGCTTAGCCGGGAGGGCCCAGGGTACCGGGGAGCTGTTTTTT. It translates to CASSLAGRAQGTGELFF.

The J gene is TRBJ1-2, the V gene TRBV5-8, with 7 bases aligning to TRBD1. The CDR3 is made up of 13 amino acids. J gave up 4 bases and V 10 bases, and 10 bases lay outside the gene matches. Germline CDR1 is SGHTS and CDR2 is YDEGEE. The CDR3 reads CAAEGADPYGYTF. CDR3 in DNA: TGTGCCGCCGAGGGGGCTGATCCCTATGGCTACACCTTC.

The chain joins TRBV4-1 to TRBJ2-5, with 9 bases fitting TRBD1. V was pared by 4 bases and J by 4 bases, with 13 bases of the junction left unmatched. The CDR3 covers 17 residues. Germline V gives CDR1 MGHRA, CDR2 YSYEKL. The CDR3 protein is CASSLSPGTGRLETQYF. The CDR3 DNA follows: TGCGCCAGCAGCCTTAGTCCCGGGACAGGGAGGTTAGAGACCCAGTACTTC.

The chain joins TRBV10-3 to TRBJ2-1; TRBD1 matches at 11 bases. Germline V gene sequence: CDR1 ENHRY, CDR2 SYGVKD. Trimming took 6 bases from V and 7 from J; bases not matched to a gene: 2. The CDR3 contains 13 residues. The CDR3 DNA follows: TGTGCCATCAGGGGACAGGGGGGAAATGAGCAGTTCTTC. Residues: CAIRGQGGNEQFF.

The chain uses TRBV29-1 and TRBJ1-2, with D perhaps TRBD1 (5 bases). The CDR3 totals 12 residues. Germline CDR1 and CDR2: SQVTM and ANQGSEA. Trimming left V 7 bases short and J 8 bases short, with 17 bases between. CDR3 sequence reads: CSAGGRREGYTF. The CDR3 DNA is TGCAGCGCCGGGGGGAGGCGAGAGGGCTACACCTTC.

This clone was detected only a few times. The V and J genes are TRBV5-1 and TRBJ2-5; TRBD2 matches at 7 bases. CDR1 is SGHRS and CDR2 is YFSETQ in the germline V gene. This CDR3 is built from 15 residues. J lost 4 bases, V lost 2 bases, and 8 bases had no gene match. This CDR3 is CASSLVTGGVETQYF. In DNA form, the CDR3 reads TGCGCCAGCAGCTTAGTAACGGGAGGTGTAGAGACCCAGTACTTC.

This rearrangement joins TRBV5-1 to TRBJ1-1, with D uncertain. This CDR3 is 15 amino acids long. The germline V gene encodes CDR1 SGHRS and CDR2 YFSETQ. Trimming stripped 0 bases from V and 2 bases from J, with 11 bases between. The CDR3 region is CASSLAEGRNTEAFF. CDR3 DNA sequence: TGCGCCAGCAGCTTGGCCGAGGGCAGAAACACTGAAGCTTTCTTT.

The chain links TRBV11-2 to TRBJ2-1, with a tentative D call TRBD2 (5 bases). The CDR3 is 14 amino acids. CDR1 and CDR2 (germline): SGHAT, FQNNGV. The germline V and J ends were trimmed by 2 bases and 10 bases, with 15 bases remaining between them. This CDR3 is CASSLRPTRQEQFF. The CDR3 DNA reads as TGTGCCAGCAGCTTACGGCCTACTAGGCAAGAGCAGTTCTTC.

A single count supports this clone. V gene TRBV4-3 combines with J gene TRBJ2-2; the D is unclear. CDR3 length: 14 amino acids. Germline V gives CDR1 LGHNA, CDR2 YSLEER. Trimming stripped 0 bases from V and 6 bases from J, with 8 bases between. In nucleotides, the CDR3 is TGCGCCAGCAGCCAAGATGTATCCCCCGGGGAGCTGTTTTTT. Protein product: CASSQDVSPGELFF.

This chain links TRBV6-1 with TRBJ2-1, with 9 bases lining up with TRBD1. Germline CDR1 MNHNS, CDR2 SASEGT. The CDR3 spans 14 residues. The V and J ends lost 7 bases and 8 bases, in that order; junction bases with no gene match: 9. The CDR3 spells CASTPGQGVDEQFF. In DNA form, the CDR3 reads TGTGCCAGCACCCCGGGACAGGGAGTAGATGAGCAGTTCTTC.

DNA for the CDR3: TGTGCCAGCAGCCGTACTAGTTTGGGCTACGAGCAGTACTTC. Translated: CASSRTSLGYEQYF. This chain links TRBV5-5 with TRBJ2-7, with a possible D match to TRBD2 (5 bases). The CDR3 has 14 residues. Germline V gene lookup returns CDR1 SGHKS and CDR2 YYEKEE (reference sequence). The V end lost 4 bases, the J end lost 3 bases, and 14 bases lay between the germline ends. The full variable domain, in which reference TRBV5-5 and TRBJ2-7 provide the parts outside the CDR3, is DAGVTQSPTHLIKTRGQQVTLRCSPISGHKSVSWYQQVLGQGPQFIFQYYEKEERGRGNFPDRFSARQFPNYSSELNVNALLLGDSALYLCASSRTSLGYEQYFGPGTRLTVT.

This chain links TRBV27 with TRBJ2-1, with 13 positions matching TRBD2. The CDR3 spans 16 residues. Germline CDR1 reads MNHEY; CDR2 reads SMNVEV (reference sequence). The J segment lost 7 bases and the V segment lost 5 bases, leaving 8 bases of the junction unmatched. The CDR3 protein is CASSAWTSGRDNEQFF. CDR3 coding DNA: TGTGCCAGCAGTGCCTGGACTAGCGGGAGAGATAATGAGCAGTTCTTC.

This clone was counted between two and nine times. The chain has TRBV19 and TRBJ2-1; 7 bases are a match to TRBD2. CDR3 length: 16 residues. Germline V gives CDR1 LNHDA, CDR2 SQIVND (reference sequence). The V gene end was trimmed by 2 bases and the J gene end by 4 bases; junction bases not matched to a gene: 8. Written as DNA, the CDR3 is TGTGCCAGTAGTATAATAGGCGGGAGTATTTACAATGAGCAGTTCTTC. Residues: CASSIIGGSIYNEQFF. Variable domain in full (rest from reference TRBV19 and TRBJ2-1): DGGITQSPKYLFRKEGQNVTLSCEQNLNHDAMYWYRQDPGQGLRLIYYSQIVNDFQKGDIAEGYSVSREKKESFPLTVTSAQKNPTAFYLCASSIIGGSIYNEQFFGPGTRLTVL.

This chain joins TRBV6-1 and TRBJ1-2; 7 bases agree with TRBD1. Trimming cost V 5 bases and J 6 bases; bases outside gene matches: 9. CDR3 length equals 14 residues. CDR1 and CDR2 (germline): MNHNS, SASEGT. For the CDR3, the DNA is TGTGCCAGCAGTCCAGCAGGGGGGTGGAATGGCTACACCTTC. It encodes CASSPAGGWNGYTF.

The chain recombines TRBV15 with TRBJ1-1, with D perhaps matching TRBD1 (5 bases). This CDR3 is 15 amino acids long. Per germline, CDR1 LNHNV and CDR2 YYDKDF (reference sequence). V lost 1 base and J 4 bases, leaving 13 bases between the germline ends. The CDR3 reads CATSRGGGVGTEAFF. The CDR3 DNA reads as TGTGCCACCAGCAGAGGTGGAGGGGTTGGCACTGAAGCTTTCTTT.

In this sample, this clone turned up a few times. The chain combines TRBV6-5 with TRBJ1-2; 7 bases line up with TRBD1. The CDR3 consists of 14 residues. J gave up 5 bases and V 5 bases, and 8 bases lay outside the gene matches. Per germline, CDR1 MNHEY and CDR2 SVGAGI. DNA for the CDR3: TGTGCCAGCAGTCGGGACAGCCACGGGTATGGCTACACCTTC. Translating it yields CASSRDSHGYGYTF.

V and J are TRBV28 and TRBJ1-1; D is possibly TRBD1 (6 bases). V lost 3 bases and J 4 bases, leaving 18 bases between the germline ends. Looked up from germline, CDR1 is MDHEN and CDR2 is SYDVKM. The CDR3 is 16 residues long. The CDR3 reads CASSFEGRQGFTEAFF. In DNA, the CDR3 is TGTGCCAGCAGTTTCGAGGGGCGTCAGGGGTTCACTGAAGCTTTCTTT. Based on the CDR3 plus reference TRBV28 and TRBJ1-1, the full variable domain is DVKVTQSSRYLVKRTGEKVFLECVQDMDHENMFWYRQDPGLGLRLIYFSYDVKMKEKGDIPEGYSVSREKKERFSLILESASTNQTSMYLCASSFEGRQGFTEAFFGQGTRLTVV.

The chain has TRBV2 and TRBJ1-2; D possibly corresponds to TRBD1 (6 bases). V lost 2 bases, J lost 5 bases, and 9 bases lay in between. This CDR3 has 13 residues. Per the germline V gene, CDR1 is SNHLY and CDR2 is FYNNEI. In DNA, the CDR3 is TGTGCCAGCAGTGAACCCAGGGGTTATGGCTACACCTTC. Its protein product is CASSEPRGYGYTF.